The clone carrying this T cell receptor (beta chain) occurred a few times. Its antigen remains unknown. Sequencing targeted expressed TCRB transcripts, as all isolated RNA had been reverse transcribed. Deep immunoSEQ sequencing covered naive, central memory and regulatory T cell samples. The repertoire was sequenced with immunoSEQ multiplex PCR; TCRdb's copy has only in-frame clones and lacks some. This table holds 550,000 to 850,000 clones, roughly 12% found once. These data are taken from a study of beta chain features in type 1 diabetes. General observations from the study: Naive, central memory and Treg TCRB repertoires appeared more alike in patients than in healthy donors. Moderate but significant shortening of TCRB CDR3s was recorded in all four CD4+ subsets from Type 1 diabetes patients.

The CDR3 loop spans 14 amino acids. Trimming removed 4 bases at V and 4 bases at J, with 14 bases between. Germline V gives CDR1 SQVTM, CDR2 ANQGSEA. Sequenced sample: naive CD4+ T cells from blood. The rearrangement links TRBV29-1 to TRBJ1-5, with TRBD1 as a possible D gene (6 bases). The clonotype was recovered from a man between 18 and 35 years old with type 1 diabetes. The CDR3 DNA is TGCAGCGTTGTAGGGGGGAAGGGTAATCAGCCCCAGCATTTT. Amino acids: CSVVGGKGNQPQHF.